The source of this TCR beta chain is a study of cytomegalovirus exposure and HLA in healthy donors. Study-wide results and caveats: The authors enumerated over 150 TCR beta chains as linked to cytomegalovirus.

Germline loops: CDR1 MDHEN, CDR2 SYDVKM. The V and J ends lost 7 bases and 0 bases respectively, with 12 bases between them. The CDR3 runs to 14 residues. As concerns this clone: The antigen is unknown.

13 Jbeta primers and 60 Vbeta primers were used for the PCR. As processed by the authors: There were about 80 million unique TCR beta chains by a later count, and approximately 11 million of them were shared. Measured with immunoSEQ multiplex PCR; TCRdb has only the in-frame clones, and not every one. The DNA gave D and trimming, while V, J and clone size come from that table. The sample shows roughly 200,000 clones, approximately 86% of them seen only once. The origin of this receptor is a woman aged 25 to 39 in good health and CMV-seronegative. Sequencing was done on a sample of PBMCs. The V gene is TRBV28, the J gene TRBJ1-1, with a tentative D call TRBD1 (5 bases). In nucleotides, the CDR3 is TGTGCCAGCATCTTTTCAGGGTTGAACACTGAAGCTTTCTTT. Its protein product is CASIFSGLNTEAFF. Together with reference TRBV28 and TRBJ1-1, the CDR3 gives the full variable domain: DVKVTQSSRYLVKRTGEKVFLECVQDMDHENMFWYRQDPGLGLRLIYFSYDVKMKEKGDIPEGYSVSREKKERFSLILESASTNQTSMYLCASIFSGLNTEAFFGQGTRLTVV.